The 17 T cell receptor beta chains presented below share a single source sample, sequenced in a study of PD-1 blockade in mismatch repair-deficient tumors. Assay: immunoSEQ multiplex PCR; the TCRdb copy retains only in-frame clones and omits some. The table shows tens of thousands of clones, with 81% occurring only once. The material sequenced was peripheral blood, taken roughly 20 weeks after starting pembrolizumab. Receptors originate from an adult with mismatch repair-deficient cancer.

This clone was detected only once. The gene calls are TRBV4-2 and TRBJ2-2; 11 nucleotides line up with TRBD2. CDR1 and CDR2 from the germline V gene are LGHNA and YNFKEQ. Germline trimming cut 4 bases from V and 0 bases from J; bases unmatched to any gene: 10. The CDR3 covers 19 residues. CDR3 loop: CASSPRASGRSANTGELFF. CDR3 DNA sequence: TGTGCCAGCAGCCCCCGAGCTAGCGGGAGGTCCGCGAACACCGGGGAGCTGTTTTTT.

The chain recombines TRBV9 with TRBJ2-7; weak D call: TRBD1 (5 bases). Trimming stripped 4 bases from V and 2 bases from J, with 13 bases between. Germline V CDR1 and CDR2: SGDLS, YYNGEE. CDR3 length: 14 amino acids. The DNA for the CDR3 is TGTGCCAGCAGCCCTCGACGGACAACCTACGAGCAGTACTTC. Its translation: CASSPRRTTYEQYF.

This clone was recorded once. This chain uses TRBV9 with TRBJ2-2; D might be TRBD1 (6 bases). The germline V gene has CDR1 SGDLS and CDR2 YYNGEE. The CDR3 is 15 residues long. Trimming removed 0 bases from V and 2 bases from J, with 8 bases in between. CDR3 in DNA: TGTGCCAGCAGCGTAGAGGGGGTAAACACCGGGGAGCTGTTTTTT. Its translation is CASSVEGVNTGELFF.

This clone was detected once. The CDR3 protein is CASSPGRARTGANVLTF. The DNA of the CDR3 is TGTGCCAGCAGCCCGGGCAGGGCACGGACTGGGGCCAACGTCCTGACTTTC. The chain has TRBV11-3 and TRBJ2-6; possible D gene TRBD1, 5 bases. In germline, CDR1 is SGHNT, CDR2 YENEEA. The CDR3 extends over 17 amino acids. Trimming removed 5 bases from V and 2 bases from J, with 16 bases in between.

V is TRBV6-6 and J is TRBJ1-3; TRBD1 matches 8 bases. The germline CDR1 and CDR2 sequences are MNHNY and SVGAGI (reference sequence). The CDR3 is 15 amino acids. The trim removed 6 bases at V and 0 bases at J, leaving 4 bases unmatched. The CDR3 is CASRGTGFSGNTIYF. CDR3 nucleotide sequence: TGTGCCAGCAGGGGGACAGGTTTCTCTGGAAACACCATATATTTT.

V and J are TRBV10-3 and TRBJ1-2; a possible D gene is TRBD1 (5 bases). Trimming took 0 bases from V and 2 from J, leaving 7 bases between them. This CDR3 has 14 amino acids. Germline assignment: CDR1 ENHRY and CDR2 SYGVKD. The CDR3 spells CAISESPGNYGYTF. CDR3 bases: TGTGCCATCAGTGAGTCCCCAGGGAACTATGGCTACACCTTC.

Worth noting for this clone: One end of the junction fails to match germline, which may point to a read error. The CDR3 loop reads CASSLVLTQGPQETQYF. CDR3 nucleotides: TGTGCTAGCAGCTTAGTTCTGACGCAGGGCCCACAAGAGACCCAGTACTTC. The V gene is TRBV7-7, the J gene TRBJ2-5, with D possibly being TRBD1 (5 bases). From germline, CDR1 is SSHAT and CDR2 FNYEAQ (reference sequence). The CDR3 has 17 amino acids.

The count of this clone is one. This chain uses TRBV9 with TRBJ2-7; weak D call: TRBD1 (5 bases). The V end was cut by 3 bases, the J end by 4 bases, with 5 bases between. The CDR3 extends over 11 amino acids. Germline values: CDR1 SGDLS, CDR2 YYNGEE. Here the CDR3 reads CASSAGYEQYF. The CDR3 nucleotides read TGTGCCAGCAGCGCAGGGTACGAGCAGTACTTC.

The genes are TRBV9 and TRBJ1-1, with D hard to call. CDR3 length: 12 amino acids. Germline CDR1 reads SGDLS; CDR2 reads YYNGEE. V dropped 3 bases and J dropped 5 bases, with 8 bases sitting between them. CDR3 protein: CASSGPRTEAFF. CDR3 bases: TGTGCCAGCAGCGGCCCCCGGACTGAAGCTTTCTTT.

The chain joins TRBV5-6 to TRBJ1-1, with D unclear. In germline, CDR1 is SGHDT, CDR2 YYEEEE. The CDR3 extends over 13 amino acids. V was shortened by 2 bases and J by 4 bases, with 9 bases between the two germline ends. CDR3 DNA sequence: TGTGCCAGCAGCTTAGGAGTTGGCACTGAAGCTTTCTTT. Its translation: CASSLGVGTEAFF.

For the CDR3, the DNA is TGTGCCACCAGCAGAGATGGATCCTCGGTAGGTGAAAAACTGTTTTTT. Its protein product is CATSRDGSSVGEKLFF. The V call is TRBV15, the J call TRBJ1-4; D is undetermined. V was cut by 0 bases and J by 7 bases, with 15 bases left in between. This CDR3 is built from 16 residues. Germline V gives CDR1 LNHNV, CDR2 YYDKDF (reference sequence).

As concerns this clone: This sample includes further DNA sequences coding for the same CDR3. This chain connects TRBV30 to TRBJ2-5; D is ambiguous. The CDR3 covers 13 residues. The V gene lost 1 base and the J gene lost 0 bases, with 6 bases spanning the gap. Germline loops: CDR1 GTSNPN, CDR2 SVGIG (reference sequence). In DNA, the CDR3 is TGTGCCTGGAGTGGGGGTTACCAAGAGACCCAGTACTTC. It specifies CAWSGGYQETQYF. Supplemented by reference TRBV30 and TRBJ2-5, the full variable domain reads SQTIHQWPATLVQPVGSPLSLECTVEGTSNPNLYWYRQAAGRGLQLLFYSVGIGQISSEVPQNLSASRPQDRQFILSSKKLLLSDSGFYLCAWSGGYQETQYFGPGTRLLVL.

DNA for the CDR3: TGCAGCGTTGGTCAGGGGCTAGGCACAGATACGCAGTATTTT. The encoded protein is CSVGQGLGTDTQYF. V usage is TRBV29-1 and J usage is TRBJ2-3, with D maybe TRBD1 (6 bases). This CDR3 region has 14 residues. The V and J ends lost 4 bases and 1 base respectively, with 12 bases between them. Per germline, CDR1 SQVTM and CDR2 ANQGSEA.

About this clone itself: At one end the junction does not follow the germline gene, possibly because of a read error. The chain uses TRBV15 and TRBJ1-2; D is ambiguous. The CDR3 has 15 residues. Germline V gene data show CDR1 as LNHNV and CDR2 as YYDKDF (reference sequence). Here the CDR3 reads CATSSANKGNYGHTF. For the CDR3, the DNA is TGTGCCACCAGCAGTGCGAACAAGGGTAACTATGGCCACACCTTC.

This clone was detected only once. J is TRBJ1-3 and V is TRBV7-2, with 11 bases lining up with TRBD1. CDR1 and CDR2 (germline): SGHTA, FQGNSA. The CDR3 is 17 amino acids. V lost 1 base, J lost 4 bases, and 6 bases stayed unmatched. The CDR3: CASSLVGQGAGGNTIYF. The CDR3 nucleotides are TGTGCCAGCAGCTTAGTTGGACAGGGGGCGGGCGGAAACACCATATATTTT.

J is TRBJ1-5 and V is TRBV7-9, with TRBD1 as a possible D gene (6 bases). The V end lost 5 bases, the J end lost 6 bases, and 17 bases lay between the germline ends. In germline, CDR1 is SEHNR, CDR2 FQNEAQ (reference sequence). This CDR3 spans 15 amino acids. The CDR3: CASSPEGRGIQPQHF. As DNA, the CDR3 is TGTGCCAGCAGCCCCGAGGGCAGGGGTATTCAGCCCCAGCATTTT.

V is TRBV2 and J is TRBJ2-1; no reliable D call. The CDR3 loop spans 17 amino acids. V lost 10 bases and J 1 base, leaving 23 bases between the germline ends. The V gene's germline CDR1 is SNHLY and CDR2 FYNNEI. The CDR3 spells CATPPPGAVQSYNEQFF. CDR3 sequence (DNA): TGTGCCACCCCCCCTCCGGGCGCGGTCCAGTCCTACAATGAGCAGTTCTTC.